This T cell receptor (beta chain) was found in a study of cytomegalovirus exposure and HLA in healthy donors. A note on this clone: Its antigen is undetermined.

V was clipped by 0 bases and J by 0 bases; unmatched bases: 1. The germline V gene encodes CDR1 MNHNS and CDR2 SASEGT. The CDR3 length is 15 residues. Study observations and caveats: CMV serostatus was the only recorded immune exposure for donors.

The primer mix had 60 Vbeta and 13 Jbeta primers. Libraries were prepared by immunoSEQ multiplex PCR; TCRdb keeps only in-frame clonotypes and omits some of them. The sample lists about 140,000 clones; roughly 80% were seen once. This clonotype was obtained from a woman aged 45-65 years in good health and CMV-seropositive. The sample comprised PBMCs. J is TRBJ2-7 and V is TRBV6-1, with TRBD1 matching 8 bases. The CDR3, as DNA: TGTGCCAGCAGTGAAGCCGGGACAGGCTCCTACGAGCAGTACTTC. This gives the protein CASSEAGTGSYEQYF.